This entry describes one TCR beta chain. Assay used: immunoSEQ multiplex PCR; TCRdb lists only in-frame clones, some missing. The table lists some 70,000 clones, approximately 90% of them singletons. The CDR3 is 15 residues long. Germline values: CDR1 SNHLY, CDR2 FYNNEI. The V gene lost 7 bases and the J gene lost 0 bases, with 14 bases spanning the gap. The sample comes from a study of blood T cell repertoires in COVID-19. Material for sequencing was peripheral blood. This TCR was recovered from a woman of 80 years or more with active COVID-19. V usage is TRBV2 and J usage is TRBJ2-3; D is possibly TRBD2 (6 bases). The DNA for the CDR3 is TGTGCCAGCATCCGTAGCGGTACTAGCACAGATACGCAGTATTTT. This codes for CASIRSGTSTDTQYF.